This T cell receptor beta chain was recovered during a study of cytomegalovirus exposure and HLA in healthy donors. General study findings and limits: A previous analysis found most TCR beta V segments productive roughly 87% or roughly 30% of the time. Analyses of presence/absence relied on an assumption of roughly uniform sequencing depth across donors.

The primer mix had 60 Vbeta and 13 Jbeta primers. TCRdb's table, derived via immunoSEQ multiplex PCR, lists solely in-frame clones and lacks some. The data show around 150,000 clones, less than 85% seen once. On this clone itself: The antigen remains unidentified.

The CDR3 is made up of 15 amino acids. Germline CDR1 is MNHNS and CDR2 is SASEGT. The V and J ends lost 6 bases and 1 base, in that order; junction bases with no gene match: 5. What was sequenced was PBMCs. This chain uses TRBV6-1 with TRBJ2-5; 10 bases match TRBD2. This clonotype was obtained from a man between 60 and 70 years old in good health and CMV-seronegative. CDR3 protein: CASRWASGGQETQYF. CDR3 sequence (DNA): TGTGCCAGCAGGTGGGCTAGCGGGGGCCAAGAGACCCAGTACTTC.